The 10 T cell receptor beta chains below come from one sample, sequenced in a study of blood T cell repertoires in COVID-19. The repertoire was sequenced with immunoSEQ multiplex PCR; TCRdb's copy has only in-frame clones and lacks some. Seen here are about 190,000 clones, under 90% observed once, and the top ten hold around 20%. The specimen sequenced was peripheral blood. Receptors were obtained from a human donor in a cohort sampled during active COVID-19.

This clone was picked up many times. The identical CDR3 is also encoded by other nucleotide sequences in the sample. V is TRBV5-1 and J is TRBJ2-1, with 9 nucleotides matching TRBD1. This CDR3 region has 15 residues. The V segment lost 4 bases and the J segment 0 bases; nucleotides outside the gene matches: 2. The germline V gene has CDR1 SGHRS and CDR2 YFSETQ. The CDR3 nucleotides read TGCGCCAGCAGCCCGGGACAGGGCTCCTACAATGAGCAGTTCTTC. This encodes CASSPGQGSYNEQFF.

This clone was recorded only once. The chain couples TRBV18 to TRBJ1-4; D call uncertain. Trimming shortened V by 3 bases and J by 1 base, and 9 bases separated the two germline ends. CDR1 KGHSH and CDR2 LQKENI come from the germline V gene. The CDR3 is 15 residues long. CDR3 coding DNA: TGTGCCAGCTCACCGACTAGGCAAACTAATGAAAAACTGTTTTTT. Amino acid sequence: CASSPTRQTNEKLFF.

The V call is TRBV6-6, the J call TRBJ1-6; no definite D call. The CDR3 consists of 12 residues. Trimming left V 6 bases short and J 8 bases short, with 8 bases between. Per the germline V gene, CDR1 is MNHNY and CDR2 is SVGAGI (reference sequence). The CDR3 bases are TGTGCCAGCAGCGAAGAGTATTCACCCCTCCACTTT. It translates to CASSEEYSPLHF.

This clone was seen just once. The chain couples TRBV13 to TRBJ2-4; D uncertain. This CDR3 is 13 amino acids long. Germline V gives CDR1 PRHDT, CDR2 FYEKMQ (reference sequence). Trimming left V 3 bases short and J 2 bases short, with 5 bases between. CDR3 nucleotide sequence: TGTGCCAGCAGCTTTGTCTCCAAAAACATTCAGTACTTC. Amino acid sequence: CASSFVSKNIQYF.

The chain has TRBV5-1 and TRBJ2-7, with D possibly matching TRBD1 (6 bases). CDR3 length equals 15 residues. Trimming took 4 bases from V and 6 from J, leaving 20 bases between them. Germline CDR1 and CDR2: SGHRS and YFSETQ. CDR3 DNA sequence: TGCGCCAGCAGCCCGGGACGGCTTAGAGGGGGCGAGCAGTACTTC. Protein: CASSPGRLRGGEQYF.

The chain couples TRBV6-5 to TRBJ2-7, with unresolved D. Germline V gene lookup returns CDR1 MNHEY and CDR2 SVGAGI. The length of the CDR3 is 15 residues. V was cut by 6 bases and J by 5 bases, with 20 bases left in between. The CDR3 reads CASSRLPTGSNEQYF. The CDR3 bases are TGTGCCAGCAGCAGACTTCCTACGGGTTCTAACGAGCAGTACTTC.

The CDR3 sequence is CASSQTGSPLHF. The CDR3 coding sequence is TGTGCCAGCAGCCAAACAGGGTCACCCCTCCACTTT. The chain uses TRBV3-1 (or the pseudogene TRBV3-2) and TRBJ1-6; tentative D call: TRBD1 (6 bases). The V gene lost 2 bases and the J gene lost 10 bases, with 6 bases spanning the gap. Germline values: CDR1 LGHDT, CDR2 YNNKEL (reference sequence). The CDR3 extends over 12 amino acids.

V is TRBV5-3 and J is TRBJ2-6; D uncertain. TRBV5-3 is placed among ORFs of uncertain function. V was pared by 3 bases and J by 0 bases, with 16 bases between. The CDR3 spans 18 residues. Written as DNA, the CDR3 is TGTGCCAGAAGCTGGGCCTCCCCCTCCTTCTCTGGGGCCAACGTCCTGACTTTC. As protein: CARSWASPSFSGANVLTF.

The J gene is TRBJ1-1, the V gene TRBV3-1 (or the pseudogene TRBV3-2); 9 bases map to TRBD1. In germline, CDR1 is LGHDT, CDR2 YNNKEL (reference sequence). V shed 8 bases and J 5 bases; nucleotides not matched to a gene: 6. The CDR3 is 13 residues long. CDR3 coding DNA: TGTGCCAGCGGGACAGGGAAAGGGACTGAAGCTTTCTTT. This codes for CASGTGKGTEAFF.

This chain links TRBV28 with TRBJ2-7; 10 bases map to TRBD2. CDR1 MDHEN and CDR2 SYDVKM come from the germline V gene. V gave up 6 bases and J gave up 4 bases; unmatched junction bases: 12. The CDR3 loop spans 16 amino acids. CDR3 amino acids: CASSPAVGLASYEQYF. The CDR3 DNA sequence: TGTGCCAGCAGCCCCGCGGTGGGACTAGCGAGTTACGAGCAGTACTTC.